This T cell receptor beta chain appears in the sequencing data of a study of T cell changes during pregnancy in multiple sclerosis. Per the germline V gene, CDR1 is MNHEY and CDR2 is SVGAGI. Trimming cost V 6 bases and J 6 bases; bases outside gene matches: 10. The CDR3 spans 14 residues. Clones were sequenced by immunoSEQ multiplex PCR, and TCRdb holds only the in-frame ones, with some missing. This table has about 110,000 clones, roughly 92% appearing once. The receptor's source is a female donor with multiple sclerosis, enrolled in a pregnancy study. V and J are TRBV6-5 and TRBJ2-7; 8 nucleotides align to TRBD1. Sequences were derived from peripheral blood, sampled after pregnancy. CDR3 coding DNA: TGTGCCAGCAGACCCCGGTCAGGGGGCTTCGAGCAGTACTTC. It encodes CASRPRSGGFEQYF.